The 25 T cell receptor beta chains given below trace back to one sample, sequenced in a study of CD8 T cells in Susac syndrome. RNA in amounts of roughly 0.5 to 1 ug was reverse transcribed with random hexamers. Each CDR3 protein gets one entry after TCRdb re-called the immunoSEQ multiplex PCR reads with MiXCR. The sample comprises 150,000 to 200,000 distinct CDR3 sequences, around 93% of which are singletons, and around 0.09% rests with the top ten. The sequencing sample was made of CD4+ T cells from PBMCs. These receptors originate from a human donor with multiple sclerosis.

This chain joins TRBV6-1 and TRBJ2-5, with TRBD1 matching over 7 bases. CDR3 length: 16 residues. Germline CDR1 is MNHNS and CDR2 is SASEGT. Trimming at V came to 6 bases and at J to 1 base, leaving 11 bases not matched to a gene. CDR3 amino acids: CASSHLGGQFQETQYF. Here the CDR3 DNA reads TGTGCCAGCAGCCACCTAGGGGGACAGTTCCAAGAGACCCAGTACTTC.

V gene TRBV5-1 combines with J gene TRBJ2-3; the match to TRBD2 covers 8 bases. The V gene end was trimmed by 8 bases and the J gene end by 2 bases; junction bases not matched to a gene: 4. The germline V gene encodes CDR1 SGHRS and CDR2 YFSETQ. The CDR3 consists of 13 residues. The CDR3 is CASGTRVTDTQYF. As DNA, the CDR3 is TGCGCCAGTGGGACTAGGGTCACAGATACGCAGTATTTT.

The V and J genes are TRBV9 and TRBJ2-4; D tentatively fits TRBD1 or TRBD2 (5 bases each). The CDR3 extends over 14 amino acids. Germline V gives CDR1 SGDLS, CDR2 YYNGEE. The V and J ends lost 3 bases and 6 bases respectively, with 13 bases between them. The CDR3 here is CASSARDGLNIQYF. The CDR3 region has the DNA TGTGCCAGCAGCGCCCGGGACGGGTTAAACATTCAGTACTTC.

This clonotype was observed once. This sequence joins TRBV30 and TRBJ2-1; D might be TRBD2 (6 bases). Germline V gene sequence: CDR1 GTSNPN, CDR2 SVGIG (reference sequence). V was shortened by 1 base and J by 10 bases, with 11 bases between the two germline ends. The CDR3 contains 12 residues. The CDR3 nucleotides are TGTGCCTGGAGTGGCGGGAATGACGAGCAGTTCTTC. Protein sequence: CAWSGGNDEQFF.

In nucleotides, the CDR3 is TGCAGTGCTACTTGGACCCAACGAGAGACCCAGTACTTC. It encodes CSATWTQRETQYF. The chain recombines TRBV20-1 with TRBJ2-5, with D hard to call. The CDR3 has 13 amino acids. Germline V CDR1 and CDR2: DFQATT, SNEGSKA (reference sequence). The V end was cut by 4 bases, the J end by 4 bases, with 13 bases between.

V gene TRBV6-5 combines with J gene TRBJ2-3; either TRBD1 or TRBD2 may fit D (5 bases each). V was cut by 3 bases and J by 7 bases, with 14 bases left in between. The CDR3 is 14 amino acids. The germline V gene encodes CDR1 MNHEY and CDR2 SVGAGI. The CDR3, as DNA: TGTGCCAGCAGTTATGGGCAGGGACCGAATACGCAGTATTTT. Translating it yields CASSYGQGPNTQYF.

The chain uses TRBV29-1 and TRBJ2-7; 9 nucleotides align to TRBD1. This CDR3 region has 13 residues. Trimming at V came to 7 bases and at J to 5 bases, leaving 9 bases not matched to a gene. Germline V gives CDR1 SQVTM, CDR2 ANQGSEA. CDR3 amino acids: CSALQGAKNEQYF. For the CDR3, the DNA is TGCAGCGCACTACAGGGGGCGAAGAACGAGCAGTACTTC.

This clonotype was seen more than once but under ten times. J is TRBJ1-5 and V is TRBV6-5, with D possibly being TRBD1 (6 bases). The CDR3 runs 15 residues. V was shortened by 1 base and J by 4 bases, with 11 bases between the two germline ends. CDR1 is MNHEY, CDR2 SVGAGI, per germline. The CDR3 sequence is CASSYLTGLNQPQHF. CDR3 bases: TGTGCCAGCAGTTACTTAACAGGGCTAAATCAGCCCCAGCATTTT.

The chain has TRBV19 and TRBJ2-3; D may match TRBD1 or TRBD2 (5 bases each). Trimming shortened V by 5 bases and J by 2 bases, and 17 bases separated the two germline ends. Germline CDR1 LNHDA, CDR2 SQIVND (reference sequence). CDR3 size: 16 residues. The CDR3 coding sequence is TGTGCCAGTAGTTTTGACTCCGGGACCTTCACAGATACGCAGTATTTT. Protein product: CASSFDSGTFTDTQYF. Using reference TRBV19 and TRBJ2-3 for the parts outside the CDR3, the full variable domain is DGGITQSPKYLFRKEGQNVTLSCEQNLNHDAMYWYRQDPGQGLRLIYYSQIVNDFQKGDIAEGYSVSREKKESFPLTVTSAQKNPTAFYLCASSFDSGTFTDTQYFGPGTRLTVL.

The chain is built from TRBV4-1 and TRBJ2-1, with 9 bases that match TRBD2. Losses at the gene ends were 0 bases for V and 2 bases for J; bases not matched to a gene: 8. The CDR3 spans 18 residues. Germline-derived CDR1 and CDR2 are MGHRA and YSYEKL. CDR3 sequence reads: CASSQDLSWTSAYNEQFF. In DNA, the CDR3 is TGCGCCAGCAGCCAAGATCTATCGTGGACTAGCGCCTACAATGAGCAGTTCTTC.

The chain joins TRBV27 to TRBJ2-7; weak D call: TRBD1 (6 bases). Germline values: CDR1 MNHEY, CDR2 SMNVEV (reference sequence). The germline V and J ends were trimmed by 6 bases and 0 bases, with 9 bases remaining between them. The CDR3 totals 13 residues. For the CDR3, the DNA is TGTGCCAGCAGGGGGACACCCTCCTACGAGCAGTACTTC. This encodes CASRGTPSYEQYF.

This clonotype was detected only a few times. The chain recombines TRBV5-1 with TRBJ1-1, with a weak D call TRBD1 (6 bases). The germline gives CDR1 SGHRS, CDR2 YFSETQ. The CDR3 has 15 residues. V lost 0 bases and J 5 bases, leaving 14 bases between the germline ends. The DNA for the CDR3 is TGCGCCAGCAGCTTGGTTGGGGGGGCGAATACTGAAGCTTTCTTT. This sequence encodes CASSLVGGANTEAFF.

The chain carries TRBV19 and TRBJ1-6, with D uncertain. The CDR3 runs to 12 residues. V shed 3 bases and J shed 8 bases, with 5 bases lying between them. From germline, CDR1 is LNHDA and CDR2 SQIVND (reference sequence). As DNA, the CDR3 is TGTGCCAGTAGTATCGGGGATTCACCCCTCCACTTT. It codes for CASSIGDSPLHF. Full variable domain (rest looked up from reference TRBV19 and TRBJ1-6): DGGITQSPKYLFRKEGQNVTLSCEQNLNHDAMYWYRQDPGQGLRLIYYSQIVNDFQKGDIAEGYSVSREKKESFPLTVTSAQKNPTAFYLCASSIGDSPLHFGNGTRLTVT.

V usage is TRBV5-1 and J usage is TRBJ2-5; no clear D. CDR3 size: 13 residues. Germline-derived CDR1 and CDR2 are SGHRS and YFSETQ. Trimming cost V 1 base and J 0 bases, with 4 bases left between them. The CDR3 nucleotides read TGCGCCAGCAGCTTGTTAGACCAAGAGACCCAGTACTTC. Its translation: CASSLLDQETQYF.

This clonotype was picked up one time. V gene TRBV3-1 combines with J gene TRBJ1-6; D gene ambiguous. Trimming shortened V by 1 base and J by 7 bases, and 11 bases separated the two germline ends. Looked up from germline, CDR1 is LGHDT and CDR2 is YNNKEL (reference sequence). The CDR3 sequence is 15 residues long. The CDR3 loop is CASSQGVLNNSPLHF. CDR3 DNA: TGTGCCAGCAGCCAAGGAGTACTAAACAATTCACCCCTCCACTTT.

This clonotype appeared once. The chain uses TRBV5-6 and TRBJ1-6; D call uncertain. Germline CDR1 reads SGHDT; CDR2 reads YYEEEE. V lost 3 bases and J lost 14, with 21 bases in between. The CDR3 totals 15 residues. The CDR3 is CASSSPEWAPGALHF. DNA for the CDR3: TGTGCCAGCAGCTCACCCGAATGGGCGCCGGGCGCCCTCCACTTT.

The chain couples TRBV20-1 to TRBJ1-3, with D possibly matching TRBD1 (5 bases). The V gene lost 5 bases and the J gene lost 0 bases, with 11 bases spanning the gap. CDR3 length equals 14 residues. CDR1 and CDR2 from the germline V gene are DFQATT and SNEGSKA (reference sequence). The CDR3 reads CSALPDNSGNTIYF. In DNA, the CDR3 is TGCAGTGCTTTACCGGACAACTCTGGAAACACCATATATTTT.

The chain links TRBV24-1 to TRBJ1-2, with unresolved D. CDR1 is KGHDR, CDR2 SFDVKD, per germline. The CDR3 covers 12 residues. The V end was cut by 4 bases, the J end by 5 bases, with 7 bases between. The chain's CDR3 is CATSDGPYGYTF. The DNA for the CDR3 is TGTGCCACCAGTGACGGACCTTATGGCTACACCTTC.

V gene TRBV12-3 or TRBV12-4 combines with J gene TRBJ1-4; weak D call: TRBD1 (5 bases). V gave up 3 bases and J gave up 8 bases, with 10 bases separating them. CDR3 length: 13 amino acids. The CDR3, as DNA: TGTGCCAGCAGTTTGCCCCCAGGGGAAAAACTGTTTTTT. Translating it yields CASSLPPGEKLFF.

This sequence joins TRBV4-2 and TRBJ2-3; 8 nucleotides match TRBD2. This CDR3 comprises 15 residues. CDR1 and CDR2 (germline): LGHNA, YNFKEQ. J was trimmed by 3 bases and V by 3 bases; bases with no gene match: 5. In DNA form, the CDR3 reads TGTGCCAGCAGCCATCCGGGGGGGCCTACAGATACGCAGTATTTT. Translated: CASSHPGGPTDTQYF.

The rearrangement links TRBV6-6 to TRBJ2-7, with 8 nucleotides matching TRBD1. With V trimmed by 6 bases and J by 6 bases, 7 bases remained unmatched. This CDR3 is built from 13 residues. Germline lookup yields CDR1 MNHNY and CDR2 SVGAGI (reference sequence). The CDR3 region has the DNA TGTGCCAGCAGGCTCCCGCAGGGGGCCGAGCAGTACTTC. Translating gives CASRLPQGAEQYF.

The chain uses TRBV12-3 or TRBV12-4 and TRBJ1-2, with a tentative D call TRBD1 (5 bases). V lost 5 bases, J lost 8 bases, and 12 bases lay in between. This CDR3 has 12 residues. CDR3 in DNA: TGTGCCAGCAGTGCCGGGACGAACGGCTACACCTTC. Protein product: CASSAGTNGYTF.

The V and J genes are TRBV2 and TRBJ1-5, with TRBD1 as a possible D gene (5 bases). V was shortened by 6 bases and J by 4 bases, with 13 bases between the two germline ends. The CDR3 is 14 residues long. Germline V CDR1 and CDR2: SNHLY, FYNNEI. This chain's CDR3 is CASRGDSANQPQHF. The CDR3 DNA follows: TGTGCCAGCAGGGGCGACAGTGCTAATCAGCCCCAGCATTTT.

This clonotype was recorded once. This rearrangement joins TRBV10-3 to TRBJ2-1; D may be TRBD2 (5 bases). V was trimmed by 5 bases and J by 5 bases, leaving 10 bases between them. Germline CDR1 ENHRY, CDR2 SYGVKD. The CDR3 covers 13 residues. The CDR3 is CAISTLADNEQFF. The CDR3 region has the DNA TGTGCCATCAGTACTCTAGCCGACAATGAGCAGTTCTTC.

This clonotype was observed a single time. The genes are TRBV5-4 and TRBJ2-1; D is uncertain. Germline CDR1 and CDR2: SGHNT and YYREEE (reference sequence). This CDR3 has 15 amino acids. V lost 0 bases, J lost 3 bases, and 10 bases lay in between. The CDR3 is CASSLEAARYNEQFF. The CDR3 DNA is TGTGCCAGCAGCTTGGAAGCAGCCCGCTACAATGAGCAGTTCTTC. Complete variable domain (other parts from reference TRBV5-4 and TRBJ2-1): ETGVTQSPTHLIKTRGQQVTLRCSSQSGHNTVSWYQQALGQGPQFIFQYYREEENGRGNFPPRFSGLQFPNYSSELNVNALELDDSALYLCASSLEAARYNEQFFGPGTRLTVL.